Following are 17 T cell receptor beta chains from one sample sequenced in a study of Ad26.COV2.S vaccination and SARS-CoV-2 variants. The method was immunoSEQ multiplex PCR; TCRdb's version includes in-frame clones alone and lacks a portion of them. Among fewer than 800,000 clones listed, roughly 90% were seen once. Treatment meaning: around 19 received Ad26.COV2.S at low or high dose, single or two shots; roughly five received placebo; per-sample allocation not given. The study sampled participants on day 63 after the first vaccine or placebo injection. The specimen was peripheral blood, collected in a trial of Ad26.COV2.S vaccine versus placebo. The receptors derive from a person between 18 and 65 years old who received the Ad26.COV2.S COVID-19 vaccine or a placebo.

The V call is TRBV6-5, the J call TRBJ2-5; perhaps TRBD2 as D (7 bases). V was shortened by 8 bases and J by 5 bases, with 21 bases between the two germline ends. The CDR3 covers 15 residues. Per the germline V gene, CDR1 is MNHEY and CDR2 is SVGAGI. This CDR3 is CASSRGREWGETQYF. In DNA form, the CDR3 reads TGTGCCAGCTCCCGGGGGCGGGAGTGGGGGGAGACCCAGTACTTC.

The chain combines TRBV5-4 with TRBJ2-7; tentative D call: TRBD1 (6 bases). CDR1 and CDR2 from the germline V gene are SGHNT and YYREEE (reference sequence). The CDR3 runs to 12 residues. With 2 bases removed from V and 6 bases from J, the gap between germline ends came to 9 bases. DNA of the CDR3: TGTGCCAGCAGCTTTGGGGGCCGCGAGCAGTACTTC. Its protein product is CASSFGGREQYF.

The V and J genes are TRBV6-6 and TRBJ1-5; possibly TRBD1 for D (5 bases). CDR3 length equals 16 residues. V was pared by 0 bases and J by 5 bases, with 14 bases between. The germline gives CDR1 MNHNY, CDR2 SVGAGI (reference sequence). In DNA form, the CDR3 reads TGTGCCAGCAGTTACTCGACTTGGTCAGGGTATCAGCCCCAGCATTTT. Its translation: CASSYSTWSGYQPQHF.

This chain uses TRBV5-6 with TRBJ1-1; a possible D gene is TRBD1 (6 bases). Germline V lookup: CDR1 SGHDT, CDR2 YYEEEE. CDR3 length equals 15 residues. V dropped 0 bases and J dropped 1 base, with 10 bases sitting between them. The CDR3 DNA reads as TGTGCCAGCAGCTTGGTTGGGACACCGAACACTGAAGCTTTCTTT. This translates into CASSLVGTPNTEAFF.

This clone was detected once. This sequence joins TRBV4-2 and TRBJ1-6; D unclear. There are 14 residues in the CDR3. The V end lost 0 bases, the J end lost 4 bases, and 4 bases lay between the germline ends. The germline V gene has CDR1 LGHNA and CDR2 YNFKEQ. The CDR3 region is CASSQEGYNSPLHF. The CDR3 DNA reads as TGTGCCAGCAGCCAAGAAGGGTATAATTCACCCCTCCACTTT.

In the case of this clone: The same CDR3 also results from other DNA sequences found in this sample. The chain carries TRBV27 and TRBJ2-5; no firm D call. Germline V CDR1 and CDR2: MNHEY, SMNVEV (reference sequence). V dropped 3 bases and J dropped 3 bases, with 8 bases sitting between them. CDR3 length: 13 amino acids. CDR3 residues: CASSLRLEETQYF. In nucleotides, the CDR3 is TGTGCCAGCAGTTTGAGACTGGAAGAGACCCAGTACTTC.

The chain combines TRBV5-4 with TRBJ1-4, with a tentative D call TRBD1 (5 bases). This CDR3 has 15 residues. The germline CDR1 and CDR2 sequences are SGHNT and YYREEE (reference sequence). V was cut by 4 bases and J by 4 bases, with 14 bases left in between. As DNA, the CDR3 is TGTGCCAGCAGCCGGGGAGGCAGGGATAATGAAAAACTGTTTTTT. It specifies CASSRGGRDNEKLFF.

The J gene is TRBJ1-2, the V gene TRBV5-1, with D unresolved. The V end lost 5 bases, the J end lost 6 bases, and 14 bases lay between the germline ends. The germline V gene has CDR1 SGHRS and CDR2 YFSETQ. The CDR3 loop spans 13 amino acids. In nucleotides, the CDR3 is TGCGCCAGCAGTACCCCTGAGGGAGATGGCTACACCTTC. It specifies CASSTPEGDGYTF.

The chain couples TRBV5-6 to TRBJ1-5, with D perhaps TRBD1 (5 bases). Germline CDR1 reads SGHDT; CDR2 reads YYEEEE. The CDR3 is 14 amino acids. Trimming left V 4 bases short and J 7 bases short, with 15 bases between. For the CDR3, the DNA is TGTGCCAGCAGCCCGCAGGTGGGGGGGCAGCCCCAGCATTTT. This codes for CASSPQVGGQPQHF.

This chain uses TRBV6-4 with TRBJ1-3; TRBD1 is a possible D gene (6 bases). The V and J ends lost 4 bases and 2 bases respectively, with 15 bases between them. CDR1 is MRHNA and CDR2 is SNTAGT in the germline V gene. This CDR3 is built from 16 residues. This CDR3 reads CASSGVQGRTGNTIYF. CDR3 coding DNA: TGTGCCAGCAGTGGTGTCCAGGGGAGGACTGGAAACACCATATATTTT.

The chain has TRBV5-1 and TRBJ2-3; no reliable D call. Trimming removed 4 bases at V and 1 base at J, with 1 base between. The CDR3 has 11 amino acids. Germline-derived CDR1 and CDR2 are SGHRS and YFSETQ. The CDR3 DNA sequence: TGCGCCAGCAGCCGCACAGATACGCAGTATTTT. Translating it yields CASSRTDTQYF.

The DNA for the CDR3 is TGCAGTGCTAGTATTATAAGCGGGAGTCTTTCCTACAATGAGCAGTTCTTC. This encodes CSASIISGSLSYNEQFF. V and J are TRBV20-1 and TRBJ2-1, with TRBD2 identical over 8 bases. The CDR3 covers 17 residues. With 3 bases clipped from V and 1 base from J, the junction kept 11 bases outside the gene matches. Germline CDR1 and CDR2: DFQATT and SNEGSKA (reference sequence).

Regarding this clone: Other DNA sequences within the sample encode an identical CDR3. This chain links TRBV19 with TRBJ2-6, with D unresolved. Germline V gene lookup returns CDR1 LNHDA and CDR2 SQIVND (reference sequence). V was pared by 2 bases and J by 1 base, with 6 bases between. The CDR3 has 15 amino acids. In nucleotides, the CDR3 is TGTGCCAGTAGTATAAGCAGGTCTGGGGCCAACGTCCTGACTTTC. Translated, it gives CASSISRSGANVLTF.

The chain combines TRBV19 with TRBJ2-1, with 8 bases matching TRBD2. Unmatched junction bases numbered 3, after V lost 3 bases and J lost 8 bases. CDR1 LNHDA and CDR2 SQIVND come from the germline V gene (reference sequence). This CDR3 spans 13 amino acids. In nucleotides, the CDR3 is TGTGCCAGTAGTATTCGGGAGGGGGATGAGCAGTTCTTC. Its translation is CASSIREGDEQFF. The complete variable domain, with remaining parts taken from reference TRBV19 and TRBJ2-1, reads DGGITQSPKYLFRKEGQNVTLSCEQNLNHDAMYWYRQDPGQGLRLIYYSQIVNDFQKGDIAEGYSVSREKKESFPLTVTSAQKNPTAFYLCASSIREGDEQFFGPGTRLTVL.

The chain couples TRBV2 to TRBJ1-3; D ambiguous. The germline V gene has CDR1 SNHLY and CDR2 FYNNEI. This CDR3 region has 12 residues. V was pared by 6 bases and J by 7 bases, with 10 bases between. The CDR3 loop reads CASRASGNTIYF. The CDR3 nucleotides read TGTGCCAGCAGGGCCAGCGGGAACACCATATATTTT.

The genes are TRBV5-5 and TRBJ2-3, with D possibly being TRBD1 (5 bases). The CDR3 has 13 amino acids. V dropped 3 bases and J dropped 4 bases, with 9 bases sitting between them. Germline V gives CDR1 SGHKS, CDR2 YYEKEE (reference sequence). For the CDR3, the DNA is TGTGCCAGCAGCTCAGGGTACGCAGATACGCAGTATTTT. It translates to CASSSGYADTQYF.

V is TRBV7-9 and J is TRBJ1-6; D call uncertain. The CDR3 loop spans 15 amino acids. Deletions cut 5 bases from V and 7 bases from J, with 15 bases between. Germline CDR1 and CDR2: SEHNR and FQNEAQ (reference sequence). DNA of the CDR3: TGTGCCAGCAGCCTCCAGGCAGCCGGGAATTCACCCCTCCACTTT. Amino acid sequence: CASSLQAAGNSPLHF.